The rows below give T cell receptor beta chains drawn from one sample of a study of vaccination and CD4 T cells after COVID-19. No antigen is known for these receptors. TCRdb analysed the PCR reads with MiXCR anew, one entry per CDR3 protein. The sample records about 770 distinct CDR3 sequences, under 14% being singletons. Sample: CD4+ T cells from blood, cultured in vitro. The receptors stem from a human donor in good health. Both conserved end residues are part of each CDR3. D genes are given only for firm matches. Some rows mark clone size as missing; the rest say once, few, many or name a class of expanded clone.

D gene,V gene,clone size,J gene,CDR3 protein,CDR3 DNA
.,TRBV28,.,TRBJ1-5,CASRLVSSTDTQHF,TGTGCCAGCCGACTAGTCTCTAGCACAGATACGCAGCATTTT
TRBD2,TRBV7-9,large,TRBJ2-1,CASSLTGGYNEQFF,TGTGCCAGCAGCTTAACGGGGGGGTACAATGAGCAGTTCTTC
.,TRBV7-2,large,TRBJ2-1,CASSVQGFGDEQFF,TGTGCCAGCAGCGTTCAGGGGTTCGGCGATGAGCAGTTCTTC
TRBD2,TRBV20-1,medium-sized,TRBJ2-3,CSVGIAGGANTQYF,TGCAGTGTAGGGATAGCGGGGGGGGCGAATACGCAGTATTTT
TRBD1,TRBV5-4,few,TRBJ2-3,CASSSGTGAGDTQYF,TGTGCCAGCAGCTCTGGGACAGGGGCAGGAGATACGCAGTATTTT
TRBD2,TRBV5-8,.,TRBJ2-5,CASSLTSGGETRYF,TGTGCCAGCAGCCTTACTAGCGGGGGTGAGACCCGGTACTTC
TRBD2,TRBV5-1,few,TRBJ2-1,CASSVGAGEVIFVQFF,TGCGCCAGCAGCGTAGGAGCGGGAGAGGTAATATTTGTGCAGTTCTTC
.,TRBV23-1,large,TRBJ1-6,CASSPDLNREHNSPLHF,TGCGCCAGCAGTCCCGACCTCAACAGGGAACATAATTCACCCCTCCACTTT
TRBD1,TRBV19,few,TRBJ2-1,CASIGGLGQGSYEQFF,TGTGCCAGTATCGGGGGTTTGGGACAGGGGAGCTATGAGCAGTTCTTC
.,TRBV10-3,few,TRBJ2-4,CARPTDPKRHIQYF,TGTGCCAGACCGACTGATCCAAAAAGGCACATTCAGTACTTC
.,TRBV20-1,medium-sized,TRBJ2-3,CSGTGSTDTQYF,TGCAGTGGAACGGGAAGCACAGATACGCAGTATTTT
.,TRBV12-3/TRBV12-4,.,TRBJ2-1,CASSLRGRLSYNEQFF,TGTGCCAGCAGTTTAAGAGGCCGGCTCTCCTACAATGAGCAGTTCTTC
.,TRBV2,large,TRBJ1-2,CASSSWDFRGYTF,TGTGCCAGCAGTTCTTGGGACTTCCGTGGCTACACCTTC
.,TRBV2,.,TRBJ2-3,CASSDQVTDTQYF,TGTGCCAGCAGTGATCAGGTCACAGATACGCAGTATTTT
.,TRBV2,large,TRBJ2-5,CASSQDSETQYF,TGTGCCAGCAGCCAGGACTCAGAGACCCAGTACTTC
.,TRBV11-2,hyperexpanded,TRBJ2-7,CASSPRSRRTYEQYF,TGTGCCAGCAGCCCAAGGTCCAGGAGGACCTACGAGCAGTACTTC
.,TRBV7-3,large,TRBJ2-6,CASSLGAGNNVLTF,TGTGCCAGCAGCTTAGGGGCAGGTAATAACGTCCTGACTTTC
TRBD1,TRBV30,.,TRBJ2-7,CAWSADGTGGFYEQYF,TGTGCCTGGAGTGCAGACGGGACAGGGGGTTTCTACGAGCAGTACTTC
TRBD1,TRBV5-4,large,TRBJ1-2,CASSRDRGPGYTF,TGTGCCAGCAGCAGAGACAGGGGGCCCGGCTACACCTTC
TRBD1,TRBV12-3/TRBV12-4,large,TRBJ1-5,CASTQGEFQGQPQHF,TGTGCCAGCACCCAGGGGGAGTTTCAAGGTCAGCCCCAGCATTTT
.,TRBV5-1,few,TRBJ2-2,CASSWETGELFF,TGCGCCAGCAGCTGGGAGACCGGGGAGCTGTTTTTT
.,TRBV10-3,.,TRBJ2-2,CARVGALNGELFF,TGTGCCAGGGTGGGGGCTCTGAACGGGGAGCTGTTTTTT
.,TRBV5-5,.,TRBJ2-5,CANSLASPETQYF,TGTGCCAACAGCTTGGCGTCGCCAGAGACCCAGTACTTC
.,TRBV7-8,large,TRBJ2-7,CASSPSLTGSSYEQYF,TGTGCCAGCAGCCCAAGTCTAACAGGTAGCTCCTACGAGCAGTACTTC
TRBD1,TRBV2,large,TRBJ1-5,CASNFGQGIYSNQPQHF,TGTGCCAGCAACTTCGGACAGGGGATTTATAGCAATCAGCCCCAGCATTTT
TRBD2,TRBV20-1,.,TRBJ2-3,CSASVAGGPGTDTQYF,TGCAGTGCTAGCGTAGCGGGAGGGCCGGGCACAGATACGCAGTATTTT
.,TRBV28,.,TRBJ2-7,CASRPGGINSYEQYF,TGTGCCAGCAGACCCGGGGGCATAAACTCCTACGAGCAGTACTTC
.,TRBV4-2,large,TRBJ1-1,CASSQEFGRTNTEAFF,TGTGCCAGCAGCCAAGAGTTTGGACGGACGAACACTGAAGCTTTCTTT
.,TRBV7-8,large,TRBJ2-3,CASSRQANADTQYF,TGTGCCAGCAGCCGACAGGCGAACGCAGATACGCAGTATTTT
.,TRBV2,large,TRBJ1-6,CASSEDAALHF,TGTGCCAGCAGTGAAGACGCGGCCCTCCACTTT
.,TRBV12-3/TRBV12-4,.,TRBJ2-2,CASSRWTANTGELFF,TGTGCCAGCAGTAGATGGACGGCGAACACCGGGGAGCTGTTTTTT
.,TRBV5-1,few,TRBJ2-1,CASRIADSYNEQFF,TGCGCCAGCAGGATAGCGGACTCCTACAATGAGCAGTTCTTC
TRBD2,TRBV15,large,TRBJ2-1,CATSRDGGRADEQFF,TGTGCCACCAGCAGAGATGGCGGGAGGGCCGATGAGCAGTTCTTC
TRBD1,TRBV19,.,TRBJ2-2,CASSFYRGGELFF,TGTGCCAGTAGTTTTTACAGGGGTGGGGAGCTGTTTTTT
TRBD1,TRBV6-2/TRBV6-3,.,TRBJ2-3,CASSSDRGITDTQYF,TGTGCCAGCAGTTCCGACAGGGGAATCACAGATACGCAGTATTTT
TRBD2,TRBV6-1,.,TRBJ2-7,CASSGSGTSGTEQYF,TGTGCCAGCAGCGGATCCGGGACTAGCGGGACTGAGCAGTACTTC
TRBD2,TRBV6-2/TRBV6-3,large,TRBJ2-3,CASTSAGTSGRGSTDTQYF,TGTGCCAGCACCTCAGCCGGGACTAGCGGGAGAGGTAGCACAGATACGCAGTATTTT
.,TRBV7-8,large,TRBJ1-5,CASSSLREHNQPQHF,TGTGCCAGCAGCTCACTGAGGGAACACAATCAGCCCCAGCATTTT
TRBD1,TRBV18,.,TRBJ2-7,CASSPKTGVIDEQYF,TGTGCCAGCTCACCAAAGACAGGGGTCATCGACGAGCAGTACTTC
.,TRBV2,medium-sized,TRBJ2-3,CASSELASGDTQYF,TGTGCCAGCAGTGAGCTGGCGAGTGGGGATACGCAGTATTTT
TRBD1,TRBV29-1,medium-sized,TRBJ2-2,CSVEQGTGELFF,TGCAGCGTGGAACAGGGGACCGGGGAGCTGTTTTTT
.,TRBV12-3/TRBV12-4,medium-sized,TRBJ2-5,CASSTNGETQYF,TGTGCCAGCAGTACCAATGGAGAGACCCAGTACTTC
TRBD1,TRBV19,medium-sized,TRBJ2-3,CASSTWDRGRADTQYF,TGTGCCAGTAGTACATGGGACAGGGGCCGAGCAGATACGCAGTATTTT
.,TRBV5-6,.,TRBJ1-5,CASSFGAGGGNQPQHF,TGTGCCAGCAGCTTCGGGGCGGGGGGAGGCAATCAGCCCCAGCATTTT
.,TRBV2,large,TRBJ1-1,CASSEALMGGQAFF,TGTGCCAGCAGTGAAGCGCTGATGGGGGGGCAAGCTTTCTTT
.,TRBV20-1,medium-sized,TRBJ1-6,CSARVGGSAGTLHF,TGCAGTGCTAGAGTGGGGGGCTCCGCGGGAACCCTCCACTTT
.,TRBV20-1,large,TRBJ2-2,CSAPGLSANTGELFF,TGCAGTGCTCCCGGACTGAGCGCGAACACCGGGGAGCTGTTTTTT
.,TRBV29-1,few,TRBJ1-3,CSVGGQGLGNTIYF,TGCAGCGTTGGGGGGCAGGGGCTTGGAAACACCATATATTTT